This is a list of T cell receptor beta chains from one sample in a study of T cells in narcolepsy. TCRdb's table, derived via immunoSEQ multiplex PCR, lists solely in-frame clones and lacks some. Altogether some 13,000 clones are present, about 88% being singletons, with the ten largest covering under 2%. Sample: CD45RA- memory CD4+ T cells from PBMCs. These receptors were taken from a human donor with narcolepsy. CDR3s include the opening cysteine and the closing phenylalanine or tryptophan. D genes are given only for firm matches. For some rows the clone size is stated as once, few or many, or as a class when expanded; others skip it.

cdr3_aa: CASTNRRTGAPTNYGYTF
cdr3_nt: TGTGCCAGCACCAATCGGAGGACAGGGGCCCCTACTAACTATGGCTACACCTTC
clone_size: NA
j_call: TRBJ1-2
v_call: TRBV11-3
d_call: TRBD1

cdr3_aa: CASSSAYEQYF
cdr3_nt: TGTGCCAGCAGCTCCGCCTACGAGCAGTACTTC
clone_size: NA
j_call: TRBJ2-7
v_call: TRBV7-2
d_call: NA

cdr3_aa: CSVYPRTGRDGYTF
cdr3_nt: TGCAGCGTTTACCCAAGGACAGGGAGGGATGGCTACACCTTC
clone_size: NA
j_call: TRBJ1-2
v_call: TRBV29-1
d_call: TRBD1

cdr3_aa: CASREGRVQPQHF
cdr3_nt: TGTGCCTCCCGTGAAGGGCGGGTTCAGCCCCAGCATTTT
clone_size: NA
j_call: TRBJ1-5
v_call: TRBV6-5
d_call: NA

cdr3_aa: CASSTGGSYEQYF
cdr3_nt: TGTGCCAGCAGTACAGGGGGCTCCTACGAGCAGTACTTC
clone_size: NA
j_call: TRBJ2-7
v_call: TRBV28
d_call: TRBD1

cdr3_aa: CASLKTGGSGELFF
cdr3_nt: TGCGCCAGTTTAAAAACAGGGGGCTCCGGGGAGCTGTTTTTT
clone_size: NA
j_call: TRBJ2-2
v_call: TRBV5-1
d_call: TRBD1

cdr3_aa: CASSIETTYMNTEAFF
cdr3_nt: TGCGCCAGCAGCATAGAAACGACATATATGAACACTGAAGCTTTCTTT
clone_size: NA
j_call: TRBJ1-1
v_call: TRBV5-1
d_call: NA

cdr3_aa: CATSRVQRGELAFF
cdr3_nt: TGTGCCACCAGCAGAGTACAAAGGGGTGAGTTGGCTTTCTTT
clone_size: NA
j_call: TRBJ1-1
v_call: TRBV15
d_call: NA

cdr3_aa: CASSFNQDTQYF
cdr3_nt: TGTGCCAGCAGCTTTAACCAGGATACGCAGTATTTT
clone_size: NA
j_call: TRBJ2-3
v_call: TRBV11-3
d_call: NA

cdr3_aa: CASSVGGSGRAQYF
cdr3_nt: TGTGCCAGCAGTGTCGGCGGGAGCGGGAGGGCCCAGTACTTC
clone_size: NA
j_call: TRBJ2-7
v_call: TRBV28
d_call: TRBD2

cdr3_aa: CASSPTRATQYF
cdr3_nt: TGTGCCAGCAGTCCGACTCGTGCTACGCAGTATTTT
clone_size: NA
j_call: TRBJ2-3
v_call: TRBV14
d_call: NA

cdr3_aa: CASSRFDRGPRDTQYF
cdr3_nt: TGTGCCAGCTCGAGATTTGACAGGGGGCCTAGAGATACGCAGTATTTT
clone_size: NA
j_call: TRBJ2-3
v_call: TRBV9
d_call: TRBD1

cdr3_aa: CASSLDRYQETQYF
cdr3_nt: TGTGCCAGCAGCTTAGACAGGTACCAAGAGACCCAGTACTTC
clone_size: NA
j_call: TRBJ2-5
v_call: TRBV7-8
d_call: NA

cdr3_aa: CASSPSPPTGEGDEQYF
cdr3_nt: TGTGCCAGCAGCCCATCCCCCCCGACAGGGGAGGGCGACGAGCAGTACTTC
clone_size: once
j_call: TRBJ2-7
v_call: TRBV27
d_call: NA

cdr3_aa: CASSTGTLVAKNIQYF
cdr3_nt: TGTGCCAGTAGTACGGGGACATTGGTAGCCAAAAACATTCAGTACTTC
clone_size: NA
j_call: TRBJ2-4
v_call: TRBV19
d_call: NA

cdr3_aa: CASSLGRGGGSREQYF
cdr3_nt: TGTGCCAGCAGCTTAGGACGAGGGGGGGGAAGTAGGGAGCAGTACTTC
clone_size: NA
j_call: TRBJ2-5
v_call: TRBV7-2
d_call: NA

cdr3_aa: CASSEREGRGTEAFF
cdr3_nt: TGTGCCAGCAGTGAAAGGGAGGGACGGGGCACTGAAGCTTTCTTT
clone_size: NA
j_call: TRBJ1-1
v_call: TRBV6-1
d_call: NA

cdr3_aa: CASRASGNQPQHF
cdr3_nt: TGCGCCAGCAGAGCTTCCGGCAATCAGCCCCAGCATTTT
clone_size: NA
j_call: TRBJ1-5
v_call: TRBV5-1
d_call: NA

cdr3_aa: CASSSQGGDTGELFF
cdr3_nt: TGTGCCAGCAGCTCACAGGGGGGGGACACCGGGGAGCTGTTTTTT
clone_size: once
j_call: TRBJ2-2
v_call: TRBV7-2
d_call: NA

cdr3_aa: CASSLRFGSAGEANEQFF
cdr3_nt: TGTGCCAGCAGCTTAAGGTTCGGTTCGGCGGGAGAGGCAAATGAGCAGTTCTTC
clone_size: NA
j_call: TRBJ2-1
v_call: TRBV5-6
d_call: TRBD2

cdr3_aa: CASSPLGTVGLETQYF
cdr3_nt: TGTGCCAGTAGCCCACTCGGGACAGTTGGGTTAGAGACCCAGTACTTC
clone_size: NA
j_call: TRBJ2-5
v_call: TRBV19
d_call: TRBD1

cdr3_aa: CATQAGGSYNEQFF
cdr3_nt: TGTGCCACTCAAGCGGGAGGCTCCTACAATGAGCAGTTCTTC
clone_size: NA
j_call: TRBJ2-1
v_call: TRBV2
d_call: TRBD2

cdr3_aa: CASRNRQNNEQFF
cdr3_nt: TGTGCCAGCAGAAATCGACAGAACAATGAGCAGTTCTTC
clone_size: NA
j_call: TRBJ2-1
v_call: TRBV7-2
d_call: NA

cdr3_aa: CASSETGAKSYEQYF
cdr3_nt: TGTGCCAGCAGTGAAACAGGGGCGAAATCCTACGAGCAGTACTTC
clone_size: NA
j_call: TRBJ2-7
v_call: TRBV6-1
d_call: TRBD1

cdr3_aa: CATSRDGREDTDTQYF
cdr3_nt: TGTGCCACCAGCAGAGATGGACGGGAGGACACAGATACGCAGTATTTT
clone_size: NA
j_call: TRBJ2-3
v_call: TRBV15
d_call: TRBD2

cdr3_aa: CASSLERLLSYNEQFF
cdr3_nt: TGTGCCAGCAGCTTAGAACGGTTACTCTCCTACAATGAGCAGTTCTTC
clone_size: NA
j_call: TRBJ2-1
v_call: TRBV7-9
d_call: NA

cdr3_aa: CASSVTGLLLAGGSGEQYF
cdr3_nt: TGTGCCAGCAGCGTAACAGGGTTACTACTAGCGGGAGGTTCGGGAGAGCAGTACTTC
clone_size: NA
j_call: TRBJ2-7
v_call: TRBV11-2
d_call: TRBD2

cdr3_aa: CASSTWGGDGQPQHF
cdr3_nt: TGTGCCAGCAGCACGTGGGGAGGTGACGGTCAGCCCCAGCATTTT
clone_size: NA
j_call: TRBJ1-5
v_call: TRBV28
d_call: NA

cdr3_aa: CAISGTSGNRDEQFF
cdr3_nt: TGTGCCATCAGTGGGACTAGCGGGAATAGGGATGAGCAGTTCTTC
clone_size: NA
j_call: TRBJ2-1
v_call: TRBV10-3
d_call: TRBD2

cdr3_aa: CASSYSLRSSGNTIYF
cdr3_nt: TGTGCCAGCAGTTACTCCCTAAGATCCTCTGGAAACACCATATATTTT
clone_size: NA
j_call: TRBJ1-3
v_call: TRBV6-6
d_call: NA

cdr3_aa: CASSDPSGGSGEKLFF
cdr3_nt: TGTGCCAGCAGTGACCCTTCAGGGGGCTCAGGTGAAAAACTGTTTTTT
clone_size: NA
j_call: TRBJ1-4
v_call: TRBV9
d_call: TRBD1

cdr3_aa: CASSLRGLGTEAFF
cdr3_nt: TGTGCCAGCAGCCTCAGGGGATTAGGCACTGAAGCTTTCTTT
clone_size: NA
j_call: TRBJ1-1
v_call: TRBV7-2
d_call: NA

cdr3_aa: CASSPAAGVGLIYNEQFF
cdr3_nt: TGTGCCAGCAGCCCGGCGGCGGGAGTAGGCCTCATATACAATGAGCAGTTCTTC
clone_size: NA
j_call: TRBJ2-1
v_call: TRBV7-9
d_call: TRBD2

cdr3_aa: CARQRTGRNTGELFF
cdr3_nt: TGTGCCAGACAAAGGACGGGAAGAAACACCGGGGAGCTGTTTTTT
clone_size: NA
j_call: TRBJ2-2
v_call: TRBV2
d_call: NA

cdr3_aa: CATSRAGSYNEQFF
cdr3_nt: TGTGCCACCAGCAGGGCGGGATCTTACAATGAGCAGTTCTTC
clone_size: NA
j_call: TRBJ2-1
v_call: TRBV15
d_call: NA

cdr3_aa: CASSQGAGYGELFF
cdr3_nt: TGTGCCAGCAGTCAGGGGGCGGGATACGGGGAGCTGTTTTTT
clone_size: NA
j_call: TRBJ2-2
v_call: TRBV7-2
d_call: TRBD1

cdr3_aa: CASSGTGGNTEAFF
cdr3_nt: TGCGCCAGCAGCGGCACAGGGGGGAACACTGAAGCTTTCTTT
clone_size: NA
j_call: TRBJ1-1
v_call: TRBV5-1
d_call: TRBD1

cdr3_aa: CASSSGSINTGELFF
cdr3_nt: TGTGCCAGCAGCTCCGGGAGTATTAACACCGGGGAGCTGTTTTTT
clone_size: NA
j_call: TRBJ2-2
v_call: TRBV5-5
d_call: NA

cdr3_aa: CAISESSGLARYEQFF
cdr3_nt: TGTGCCATCAGTGAGTCAAGCGGACTAGCCAGATATGAGCAGTTCTTC
clone_size: NA
j_call: TRBJ2-1
v_call: TRBV10-3
d_call: TRBD2

cdr3_aa: CASSLVGTGSFEQFF
cdr3_nt: TGCGCCAGCAGCTTGGTGGGGACAGGGTCTTTTGAGCAGTTCTTC
clone_size: NA
j_call: TRBJ2-1
v_call: TRBV5-1
d_call: TRBD1

cdr3_aa: CASSKVLGDRHYGYTF
cdr3_nt: TGTGCCAGCAGCAAAGTTCTAGGCGACAGGCACTATGGCTACACCTTC
clone_size: few
j_call: TRBJ1-2
v_call: TRBV21-1
d_call: NA

cdr3_aa: CASTETFNEQFF
cdr3_nt: TGTGCCAGCACGGAGACTTTCAATGAGCAGTTCTTC
clone_size: NA
j_call: TRBJ2-1
v_call: TRBV5-6
d_call: NA

cdr3_aa: CASSPTAGSYGYTF
cdr3_nt: TGTGCCAGCAGTCCTACGGCAGGGTCCTATGGCTACACCTTC
clone_size: NA
j_call: TRBJ1-2
v_call: TRBV5-8
d_call: NA

cdr3_aa: CASSPPGQAGSYEQYF
cdr3_nt: TGTGCCAGCTCACCACCCGGACAGGCGGGGTCCTACGAGCAGTACTTC
clone_size: NA
j_call: TRBJ2-7
v_call: TRBV18
d_call: NA

cdr3_aa: CASSWRGGQNTGELFF
cdr3_nt: TGTGCCAGCAGCTGGCGGGGCGGACAAAACACCGGGGAGCTGTTTTTT
clone_size: once
j_call: TRBJ2-2
v_call: TRBV7-2
d_call: NA

cdr3_aa: CASSLAHYNQPQHF
cdr3_nt: TGTGCCAGCAGCTTAGCACACTACAATCAGCCCCAGCATTTT
clone_size: few
j_call: TRBJ1-5
v_call: TRBV7-2
d_call: NA

cdr3_aa: CASRGLEDEQFF
cdr3_nt: TGCGCCAGCAGGGGTTTGGAGGATGAGCAGTTCTTC
clone_size: NA
j_call: TRBJ2-1
v_call: TRBV5-1
d_call: NA

cdr3_aa: CASSETPGLARGTDTQYF
cdr3_nt: TGTGCCAGCAGTGAAACTCCGGGACTAGCGAGGGGCACAGATACGCAGTATTTT
clone_size: NA
j_call: TRBJ2-3
v_call: TRBV2
d_call: TRBD2

cdr3_aa: CASSLGGWDTQYF
cdr3_nt: TGCGCCAGCAGCTTGGGCGGGTGGGATACGCAGTATTTT
clone_size: NA
j_call: TRBJ2-3
v_call: TRBV5-1
d_call: NA